This T cell receptor (beta chain) is drawn from a study of blood T cell repertoires in COVID-19. Cohort allocation depended upon clinical history that participants reported. V lost 3 bases to trimming and J lost 4 bases, with 14 bases between them. Per the germline V gene, CDR1 is SGHRS and CDR2 is YFSETQ. The CDR3 runs to 15 residues. Sequencing was performed with immunoSEQ multiplex PCR; in TCRdb, only in-frame clones are kept and a portion is missing. The table lists some 400,000 clones, 87% of them singletons. What was sequenced was PBMCs or T cells enriched from blood (not recorded which). The chain has TRBV5-1 and TRBJ2-1; D is possibly TRBD2 (6 bases). This TCR derives from a man between 25 and 39 years old who had recovered from COVID-19. The CDR3 sequence is CASSSSGGTYNEQFF. The DNA for the CDR3 is TGCGCCAGCAGCTCCTCCGGGGGAACTTACAATGAGCAGTTCTTC. The whole variable domain, remainder taken from reference TRBV5-1 and TRBJ2-1, is KAGVTQTPRYLIKTRGQQVTLSCSPISGHRSVSWYQQTPGQGLQFLFEYFSETQRNKGNFPGRFSGRQFSNSRSEMNVSTLELGDSALYLCASSSSGGTYNEQFFGPGTRLTVL.